This TCR beta chain originates from a study of T cell responses to AZD1222 COVID-19 vaccine. Remarks on this clone: Its antigen remains unidentified.

Findings and limits, study-wide: There were mostly white British donors and more females than males, and clonal diversity was possibly underestimated. Variant regions that are unmutated are reportedly the target of nearly half of spike-specific TCRs. Researchers took repertoire samples only after the peak T cell response had come.

CDR1 is ENHRY, CDR2 SYGVKD, per germline. The V gene lost 10 bases and the J gene lost 9 bases, with 19 bases spanning the gap. There are 12 residues in the CDR3. The method was immunoSEQ multiplex PCR; TCRdb's version includes in-frame clones alone and lacks a portion of them. The data show 110,000 to 150,000 clones, 90% seen once. The sample was peripheral blood, taken on day 0 of AZD1222 vaccination. The gene calls are TRBV10-3 and TRBJ2-7; D may be TRBD1 (5 bases). The TCR sequence derives from an adult in good health. DNA for the CDR3: TGTGCCAGCGAAGATGGTGGGGCCGGGCAGTACTTC. Translating gives CASEDGGAGQYF.